The next 30 T cell receptor beta chains were all read from a single sample in a study of early T cells in non-severe SARS-CoV-2 infection (dated by TCRdb to the early 2020s). The method was 5' RACE. Sequenced on a NextSeq 500. Clones were called with MiXCR by TCRdb after fastp trimmed the public reads at Q25, and only in-frame beta chains were retained. When rows share a CDR3 protein, they turn into one entry using the most common DNA and genes. The sample table lists roughly 83,000 distinct CDR3 sequences, over 9.5% of them with a count of one. Together, the top ten hold 8% of the sample. The specimen comprised whole blood, sampled at baseline. These TCRs come from an adult who was a healthcare worker with PCR-confirmed SARS-CoV-2 infection or an uninfected control (not recorded which).

In nucleotides, the CDR3 is TGTGCCAGCTCACCACCGAGTTACTATGGCTACACCTTC. It codes for CASSPPSYYGYTF. The chain uses TRBV18 and TRBJ1-2; no definite D call. The CDR3 covers 13 residues. With 0 bases removed from V and 3 bases from J, the gap between germline ends came to 5 bases. Per germline, CDR1 KGHSH and CDR2 LQKENI.

This clonotype was seen ten or more times. V gene TRBV6-6 combines with J gene TRBJ2-7; D may match TRBD1 or TRBD2 (6 bases each). V lost 6 bases and J lost 3, with 21 bases in between. The CDR3 runs to 16 residues. CDR1 MNHNY and CDR2 SVGAGI come from the germline V gene (reference sequence). The CDR3 DNA reads as TGTGCCAGCAGCCTCCGCGGAGGGACACTAAACTACGAGCAGTACTTC. Translation gives CASSLRGGTLNYEQYF.

This clonotype was picked up a small number of times. The chain uses TRBV30 and TRBJ1-2; a weak D match, TRBD1 (5 bases). The V end was cut by 5 bases, the J end by 5 bases, with 12 bases between. The length of the CDR3 is 12 residues. Germline CDR1 reads GTSNPN; CDR2 reads SVGIG (reference sequence). The CDR3 loop reads CAWSPAGYGYTF. The CDR3 DNA sequence: TGTGCCTGGTCACCAGCAGGGTATGGCTACACCTTC.

This clonotype occurred a few times. This sequence joins TRBV6-1 and TRBJ1-1; D is unresolved. The CDR3 totals 15 residues. Trimming took off 1 base at V and 3 bases at J, with 12 bases between the two ends. The germline V gene has CDR1 MNHNS and CDR2 SASEGT. The CDR3 DNA sequence: TGTGCCAGCAGTGAAGTGAGGGCGGCCGACACTGAAGCTTTCTTT. It specifies CASSEVRAADTEAFF.

The sample holds a few counts of this clonotype. The chain has TRBV3-1 and TRBJ1-5, with D unresolved. Deletions cut 0 bases from V and 1 base from J, with 4 bases between. The CDR3 loop spans 14 amino acids. Germline V gene sequence: CDR1 LGHDT, CDR2 YNNKEL (reference sequence). The CDR3 sequence is CASSQDTSNQPQHF. The CDR3 DNA reads as TGTGCCAGCAGCCAAGATACGAGCAATCAGCCCCAGCATTTT.

At least ten counts were recorded for this clonotype. V and J are TRBV13 and TRBJ2-6, with 7 bases lining up with TRBD1. The CDR3 consists of 16 residues. Per germline, CDR1 PRHDT and CDR2 FYEKMQ (reference sequence). The junction had 3 bases not matched to a gene; V was cut back by 4 bases and J by 0 bases. The CDR3 here is CASSWNRGSGANVLTF. The CDR3 DNA follows: TGTGCCAGCAGCTGGAACAGGGGCTCTGGGGCCAACGTCCTGACTTTC.

The chain links TRBV3-1 to TRBJ1-3; D remains ambiguous. This CDR3 has 13 residues. Trimming pared 4 bases from V and 5 bases from J, leaving 9 bases between. Looked up from germline, CDR1 is LGHDT and CDR2 is YNNKEL (reference sequence). CDR3 coding DNA: TGTGCCAGCAGCCCCTCGGCGAGAAACACCATATATTTT. Protein product: CASSPSARNTIYF.

This clonotype has more than one count but fewer than ten. The V gene is TRBV19, the J gene TRBJ2-2, with a tentative D call TRBD1 (6 bases). Germline V gene data show CDR1 as LNHDA and CDR2 as SQIVND (reference sequence). CDR3 size: 15 residues. Trimming removed 5 bases at V and 4 bases at J, with 14 bases between. CDR3 sequence reads: CASSEGQLLTGELFF. The CDR3 DNA sequence: TGTGCCAGTAGTGAGGGACAACTCCTCACCGGGGAGCTGTTTTTT.

This clonotype turned up a few times. The chain carries TRBV7-2 and TRBJ2-3; D may be TRBD2 (6 bases). Germline CDR1 reads SGHTA; CDR2 reads FQGNSA. The CDR3 loop spans 14 amino acids. With 3 bases removed from V and 5 bases from J, the gap between germline ends came to 12 bases. The CDR3 region has the DNA TGTGCCAGCAGCTTCCCGGGAGCGGGAGATACGCAGTATTTT. It encodes CASSFPGAGDTQYF.

This chain connects TRBV27 to TRBJ2-2; D remains ambiguous. CDR3 length: 13 residues. Germline V gene lookup returns CDR1 MNHEY and CDR2 SMNVEV (reference sequence). The V and J ends lost 8 bases and 5 bases respectively, with 12 bases between them. The CDR3 sequence is CASHKPVTGELFF. In DNA form, the CDR3 reads TGTGCCAGCCATAAACCCGTAACCGGGGAGCTGTTTTTT.

This clonotype was detected many times. V usage is TRBV11-2 and J usage is TRBJ2-1; D is unclear. The CDR3 covers 13 residues. Germline V gene data show CDR1 as SGHAT and CDR2 as FQNNGV. Trimming removed 1 base at V and 12 bases at J, with 13 bases between. The CDR3 spells CASSLVRDSVQFF. CDR3 nucleotide sequence: TGTGCCAGCAGCTTAGTACGAGACTCTGTGCAGTTCTTC.

The chain combines TRBV3-1 with TRBJ2-3, with TRBD2 identical over 8 bases. This CDR3 is built from 16 residues. V shed 4 bases and J 0 bases; nucleotides not matched to a gene: 6. Germline V gives CDR1 LGHDT, CDR2 YNNKEL (reference sequence). The CDR3 sequence: CASSPRTSRSTDTQYF. CDR3 sequence (DNA): TGTGCCAGCAGCCCCCGGACTAGCCGGAGCACAGATACGCAGTATTTT.

Of note for this clonotype: A read error is possible here, since a much larger clone lies one base away. The V gene is TRBV6-1, the J gene TRBJ2-3; 9 positions agree with TRBD2. Germline values: CDR1 MNHNS, CDR2 SASEGT. There are 18 residues in the CDR3. The ends lost 2 bases at V and 10 bases at J; junction bases unmatched: 19. The CDR3 sequence is CASSERPNIAGVSDSQYF. The CDR3 DNA reads TGTGCCAGCAGTGAACGCCCAAACATAGCGGGAGTAAGCGATTCGCAGTATTTT.

This clonotype was counted many times. The rearrangement links TRBV9 to TRBJ2-3; D gene ambiguous. This CDR3 spans 15 amino acids. Trimming removed 0 bases from V and 4 bases from J, with 12 bases in between. Per the germline V gene, CDR1 is SGDLS and CDR2 is YYNGEE. CDR3 residues: CASSVDPGGSDTQYF. The CDR3 DNA sequence: TGTGCCAGCAGCGTAGATCCGGGTGGCTCAGATACGCAGTATTTT.

About this clonotype: Mismatch with germline at one junction end may stem from a read error. CDR3 region: CASCYSRPPYNEQFF. Here the CDR3 DNA reads TGTGCCAGCTGTTACTCCCGGCCCCCCTACAATGAGCAGTTCTTC. The chain is built from TRBV6-2 or TRBV6-3 and TRBJ2-1; D uncertain. This CDR3 is 15 amino acids long. The germline gives CDR1 MNHEY, CDR2 SVGEGT.

Many counts were recorded for this clonotype. This rearrangement joins TRBV6-2 or TRBV6-3 to TRBJ2-5; D is unresolved. This CDR3 has 11 residues. V was clipped by 5 bases and J by 5 bases, with 6 bases between them. CDR1 MNHEY and CDR2 SVGEGT come from the germline V gene. CDR3: CASSHLETQYF. DNA for the CDR3: TGTGCCAGCAGTCATTTGGAGACCCAGTACTTC.

This clonotype was picked up a small number of times. One end of the junction does not line up with germline, which may come from a read error. The chain couples TRBV7-9 to TRBJ2-1; 7 nucleotides line up with TRBD2. This CDR3 has 12 amino acids. CDR1 is SEHNR and CDR2 is FQNEAQ in the germline V gene (reference sequence). CDR3 region: CASSLEISGLVF. The CDR3 DNA follows: TGTGCCAGCAGCTTAGAAATTAGCGGGTTAGTCTTC.

In its sample, this clonotype was seen a few times. The chain carries TRBV14 and TRBJ2-3, with TRBD2 matching 7 bases. The CDR3 runs to 16 residues. The V and J ends lost 4 bases and 3 bases, in that order; junction bases with no gene match: 10. Germline CDR1 and CDR2: SGHDN and FVKESK. The CDR3 loop reads CASSLGTTSRTDTQYF. CDR3 nucleotides: TGTGCCAGCAGCCTAGGGACTACCTCTAGGACAGATACGCAGTATTTT.

The J gene is TRBJ2-1, the V gene TRBV15; no definite D call. The CDR3 sequence is 13 residues long. CDR1 is LNHNV and CDR2 is YYDKDF in the germline V gene (reference sequence). Deletions cut 0 bases from V and 6 bases from J, with 6 bases between. DNA of the CDR3: TGTGCCACCAGCAGAGATCTCGGCAATGAGCAGTTCTTC. Its translation is CATSRDLGNEQFF. The whole variable domain, filled in from reference TRBV15 and TRBJ2-1, reads DAMVIQNPRYQVTQFGKPVTLSCSQTLNHNVMYWYQQKSSQAPKLLFHYYDKDFNNEADTPDNFQSRRPNTSFCFLDIRSPGLGDTAMYLCATSRDLGNEQFFGPGTRLTVL.

This clonotype was counted between two and nine times. The J gene is TRBJ2-1, the V gene TRBV6-6; possible D gene TRBD1, 6 bases. Between the trimmed V and J ends, which lost 2 bases and 10 bases, there was a span of 12 bases. This CDR3 spans 13 amino acids. CDR1 MNHNY and CDR2 SVGAGI come from the germline V gene (reference sequence). The CDR3 bases are TGTGCCAGCAGTTACGGGACACCTCCCGAGCAGTTCTTC. Its translation is CASSYGTPPEQFF.

This clonotype was seen at least ten times. The chain links TRBV28 to TRBJ1-1, with D unclear. Germline assignment: CDR1 MDHEN and CDR2 SYDVKM. This CDR3 has 15 residues. Trimming pared 8 bases from V and 4 bases from J, leaving 20 bases between. The CDR3 nucleotides read TGTGCCAGCCACGAACCAGCGGCCGGTAGCACTGAAGCTTTCTTT. Translation gives CASHEPAAGSTEAFF.

Concerning this clonotype: A junction boundary mismatches the germline segment, possibly from a read error. The chain combines TRBV7-9 with TRBJ2-1, with a weak D call TRBD2 (8 bases). The CDR3 covers 15 residues. Per the germline V gene, CDR1 is SEHNR and CDR2 is FQNEAQ (reference sequence). The CDR3 is CASGLAGQSYNEQFF. CDR3 sequence (DNA): TGTGCCAGCGGCTTAGCGGGACAGTCCTACAATGAGCAGTTCTTC. The full variable domain, its missing parts supplied by reference TRBV7-9 and TRBJ2-1, is DTGVSQNPRHKITKRGQNVTFRCDPISEHNRLYWYRQTLGQGPEFLTYFQNEAQLEKSRLLSDRFSAERPKGSFSTLEIQRTEQGDSAMYLCASGLAGQSYNEQFFGPGTRLTVL.

Remarks on this clonotype: A much larger clonotype is one base distant, so this may be a read error. The chain recombines TRBV7-3 with TRBJ2-7, with a tentative D call TRBD1 (5 bases). V was shortened by 2 bases and J by 5 bases, with 10 bases between the two germline ends. The germline V gene has CDR1 SGHTA and CDR2 FQGTGA. The CDR3 is 13 residues long. The CDR3 DNA reads TGTGCCAGCAGCTTAGAAATGGACAACGAGCAGTACTTC. Its translation: CASSLEMDNEQYF.

This chain links TRBV5-6 with TRBJ2-1; either TRBD1 or TRBD2 may supply D (5 bases each). CDR3 length equals 13 residues. CDR1 is SGHDT, CDR2 YYEEEE, per germline. The V end lost 2 bases, the J end lost 6 bases, and 9 bases lay between the germline ends. The CDR3 protein is CASSFEGSNEQFF. Written as DNA, the CDR3 is TGTGCCAGCAGCTTTGAGGGGTCCAATGAGCAGTTCTTC.

This clonotype was counted a few times. The chain couples TRBV28 to TRBJ2-5; maybe TRBD1 (5 bases). CDR1 is MDHEN and CDR2 is SYDVKM in the germline V gene. The CDR3 runs to 18 residues. V shed 4 bases and J shed 2 bases, with 23 bases lying between them. CDR3 bases: TGTGCCAGCAGTTCACCCCGCCACGCAGGGTTAGTACAAGAGACCCAGTACTTC. Protein: CASSSPRHAGLVQETQYF.

The chain recombines TRBV30 with TRBJ2-1; 8 bases are a match to TRBD2. The CDR3 spans 15 residues. V shed 2 bases, J shed 5 bases, and the junction held 8 bases outside the gene matches. Germline CDR1 and CDR2: GTSNPN and SVGIG (reference sequence). The CDR3 DNA reads TGTGCCTGGAGTCGGACTAGCCACGGTAACAATGAGCAGTTCTTC. This codes for CAWSRTSHGNNEQFF.

This clonotype was seen a few times. The gene calls are TRBV18 and TRBJ2-1, with TRBD1 matching 8 bases. Germline V gene sequence: CDR1 KGHSH, CDR2 LQKENI. The CDR3 runs to 15 residues. J lost 6 bases, V lost 6 bases, and 10 bases had no gene match. This chain's CDR3 is CASSQGRTGINEQFF. In DNA form, the CDR3 reads TGTGCCAGCTCCCAGGGGCGGACAGGGATCAATGAGCAGTTCTTC.

This clonotype was counted many times. The J gene is TRBJ1-6, the V gene TRBV7-9; 7 nucleotides match TRBD1. V lost 5 bases and J lost 11; bases outside the gene matches: 6. The germline gives CDR1 SEHNR, CDR2 FQNEAQ (reference sequence). There are 13 residues in the CDR3. In nucleotides, the CDR3 is TGTGCCAGCAGCAACGGACAGGCGCCACCCCTCCACTTT. Translated: CASSNGQAPPLHF. Supplemented by reference TRBV7-9 and TRBJ1-6, the full variable domain reads DTGVSQNPRHKITKRGQNVTFRCDPISEHNRLYWYRQTLGQGPEFLTYFQNEAQLEKSRLLSDRFSAERPKGSFSTLEIQRTEQGDSAMYLCASSNGQAPPLHFGNGTRLTVT.

This clonotype turned up a few times. The V call is TRBV12-3 or TRBV12-4, the J call TRBJ1-5; the D gene is possibly TRBD1 (6 bases). V was cut by 1 base and J by 7 bases, with 8 bases left in between. The CDR3 is 13 amino acids. CDR3 sequence reads: CASSLGRGQPQHF. The CDR3 bases are TGTGCCAGCAGTTTAGGCAGGGGCCAGCCCCAGCATTTT.

The chain uses TRBV25-1 and TRBJ2-7; 7 bases fit TRBD1. The CDR3 spans 14 residues. In germline, CDR1 is MGHDK, CDR2 SYGVNS. J gave up 4 bases and V 3 bases, and 6 bases lay outside the gene matches. CDR3 nucleotide sequence: TGTGCCAGCAGTGACGGTGGGACAGTTTACGAGCAGTACTTC. It yields the protein CASSDGGTVYEQYF.